This T cell receptor beta chain emerged from a study of blood T cell repertoires in COVID-19. Background on the study: Recovery meant two consecutive negative NP/OP PCR tests, professional clearance, or resolved symptoms.

Methods used by the authors: Quantification of nucleated cells was approximated via reference gene primer amplification. Profiled with immunoSEQ multiplex PCR; TCRdb holds only in-frame clones, not every one. That table gives V, J and clone size, and the DNA gave D and trimming. The sample has 200,000 to 250,000 clones; roughly nine tenths are singletons. Clinical histories supplied by participants themselves formed the basis of cohort assignment. The CDR3 covers 16 residues. The germline CDR1 and CDR2 sequences are SNHLY and FYNNEI. V shed 4 bases, J shed 2 bases, and the junction held 4 bases outside the gene matches.

The clonotype originates from a woman between 50 and 59 years old in a cohort exposed to, infected with or recovered from COVID-19 (not recorded which). What was sequenced was PBMCs or T cells enriched from blood (not recorded which). This chain joins TRBV2 and TRBJ1-5; 11 bases agree with TRBD1. The CDR3 bases are TGTGCCAGCAGTGGGGACAGGGGGTCTCGCAATCAGCCCCAGCATTTT. It is translated as CASSGDRGSRNQPQHF.